These 9 T cell receptor gamma chains were all obtained from the same sample, sequenced in a study of gamma-delta T cells after stem cell transplantation. TCRdb repeated clone calling on the RT-PCR reads with CATT. Altogether 600 to 700 gamma-chain clones are present, less than 40% being singletons, with the ten largest covering around 40%. The sample consisted of gamma-delta T cells. The receptors come from a human donor. It is not recorded whose cells these are; they may come from a transplant donor.

This clone is large by share. CDR3 bases: TGTGCCACCTGGGACGGGGGCGGTAGTGATTGGATCAAGACGTTT. It specifies CATWDGGGSDWIKTF. The chain couples TRGV2 to TRGJP2. In the absence of a J gene in TCRdb, the DNA was matched to germline to assign it here. Germline V gene data show CDR1 as EGSNGY and CDR2 as YDSYNSKV. Trimming at V came to 0 bases and at J to 3 bases, leaving 4 bases not matched to a gene. The CDR3 loop spans 15 amino acids.

As for this clone: Compared with germline, one end of the junction differs, possibly owing to a read error. This chain uses TRGV8 with TRGJP2. TCRdb records no J gene; here it was assigned by comparing the DNA to germline. The CDR3 covers 16 residues. Germline assignment: CDR1 VENAVY and CDR2 YDSYNSRV. In DNA, the CDR3 is TGTGCCGCCTGGGATGCCCATTTCGATAATGATTGGATCAAGACGTTT. Translating it yields CAAWDAHFDNDWIKTF.

This clone has just one count. A junction boundary mismatches the germline segment, possibly from a read error. V usage is TRGV9 and J usage is TRGJ1 or TRGJ2. The J gene is not listed in TCRdb, so it was assigned here from a DNA match to germline. The CDR3 consists of 15 residues. Germline CDR1 is GITISATS and CDR2 is ISYDGTV (reference sequence). The CDR3 is CALWEAWPRSHKKLF. Written as DNA, the CDR3 is TGTGCCCTGTGGGAGGCTTGGCCGCGGTCCCATAAGAAACTCTTT.

Comments on this clone: Different DNA sequences within this sample yield the same CDR3. Here the V gene is TRGV9, but the J gene went uncalled. Germline values: CDR1 GITISATS, CDR2 ISYDGTV (reference sequence). The CDR3 loop spans 16 amino acids. The CDR3: CALWEVHPSSGYKKLF. For the CDR3, the DNA is TGTGCCTTGTGGGAGGTACACCCATCGTCAGGGTATAAGAAGCTCTTT.

This clone has a single count. A much larger clone lies a single base off, so this may be a read error. The chain couples TRGV4 to TRGJ1 or TRGJ2. TCRdb offers no J gene call, so here the DNA was matched to germline to obtain one. Germline lookup yields CDR1 EGSTGY and CDR2 YDSYTSSV. J gave up 8 bases and V 2 bases, and 6 bases lay outside the gene matches. The length of the CDR3 is 12 residues. As DNA, the CDR3 is TGTGCCACCTGGGATGCGGATCATAAGAAACTCTTT. Protein: CATWDADHKKLF.

A remark on this clone: Different DNA sequences within this sample yield the same CDR3. The chain joins TRGV3 to TRGJ1 or TRGJ2. The J gene, missing from TCRdb, was assigned here through DNA to germline matching. The length of the CDR3 is 14 residues. Trimming at V came to 2 bases and at J to 2 bases, leaving 6 bases not matched to a gene. Germline assignment: CDR1 VTNTFY and CDR2 YDVSTARD (reference sequence). The CDR3 loop reads CATWDTTHYYKKLF. CDR3 nucleotide sequence: TGTGCCACCTGGGACACAACGCATTATTATAAGAAACTCTTT.

The rearrangement joins TRGV4 to TRGJ1 or TRGJ2. The J gene, not given by TCRdb, was assigned here from a germline match of the nucleotide sequence. The CDR3 loop spans 13 amino acids. V gave up 0 bases and J gave up 7 bases; unmatched junction bases: 6. From germline, CDR1 is EGSTGY and CDR2 YDSYTSSV. The CDR3 loop is CATWDGPGYKKLF. The CDR3 DNA sequence: TGTGCCACCTGGGATGGGCCCGGGTATAAGAAACTCTTT.

V usage is TRGV4 and J usage is TRGJ1 or TRGJ2. TCRdb supplies no J gene; here it was assigned by aligning the nucleotide sequence to germline. V shed 5 bases and J 6 bases; nucleotides not matched to a gene: 4. Germline-derived CDR1 and CDR2 are EGSTGY and YDSYTSSV. CDR3 length equals 11 residues. The DNA for the CDR3 is TGTGCCACCTGGGGGGGTTATAAGAAACTCTTT. It codes for CATWGGYKKLF.

By share of the sample, this clone is large. The chain combines TRGV5 with TRGJ1 or TRGJ2. No J gene is reported in TCRdb; it was inferred here by comparing the DNA with germline. The CDR3 spans 15 residues. Germline V gives CDR1 VINAFY, CDR2 YDVSNSKD. The J segment lost 0 bases and the V segment lost 0 bases, leaving 5 bases of the junction unmatched. The CDR3 loop reads CATWDRRSNYYKKLF. CDR3 coding DNA: TGTGCCACCTGGGACAGGCGCTCGAATTATTATAAGAAACTCTTT.